The T cell receptor beta chain under discussion was sequenced for a study of T cell responses to AZD1222 COVID-19 vaccine. At the level of the study: Pooled samples include second doses given at about 4 or 12 weeks.

The data were produced by immunoSEQ multiplex PCR, yet TCRdb's version contains in-frame clones alone and is incomplete. Among around 160,000 clones, 91% were seen once, and the ten largest hold 5.2%. Whole-study findings and limits: At baseline, just five to seven AZD1222 recipients tested seropositive. Two AZD1222 administrations were followed by greater Spike-specific TCR breadth and depth.

In this sample, this clone turned up once. Its antigen is as yet unknown. This CDR3 has 13 residues. Germline assignment: CDR1 SGHNT and CDR2 YENEEA. V was trimmed by 1 base and J by 3 bases, leaving 7 bases between them. The sequenced sample was peripheral blood, obtained on day 0 of AZD1222 vaccination. The source is an adult in good health. J is TRBJ2-7 and V is TRBV11-3; D is unresolved. The CDR3 nucleotides read TGTGCCAGCAGCTTAGGGTTAGACTACGAGCAGTACTTC. Translated, it gives CASSLGLDYEQYF.